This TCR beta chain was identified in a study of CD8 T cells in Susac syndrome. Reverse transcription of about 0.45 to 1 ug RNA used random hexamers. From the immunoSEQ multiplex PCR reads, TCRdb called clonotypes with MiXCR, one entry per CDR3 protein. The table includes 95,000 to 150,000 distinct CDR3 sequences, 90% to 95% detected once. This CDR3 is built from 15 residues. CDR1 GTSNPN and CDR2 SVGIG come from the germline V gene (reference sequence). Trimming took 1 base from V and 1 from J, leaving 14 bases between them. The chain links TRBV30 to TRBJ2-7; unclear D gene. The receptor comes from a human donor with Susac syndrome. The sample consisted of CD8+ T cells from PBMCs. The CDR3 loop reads CAWSERTELSYEQYF. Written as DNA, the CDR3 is TGTGCCTGGAGTGAGAGGACGGAGTTATCCTACGAGCAGTACTTC. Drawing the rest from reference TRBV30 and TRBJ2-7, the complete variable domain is SQTIHQWPATLVQPVGSPLSLECTVEGTSNPNLYWYRQAAGRGLQLLFYSVGIGQISSEVPQNLSASRPQDRQFILSSKKLLLSDSGFYLCAWSERTELSYEQYFGPGTRLTVT.